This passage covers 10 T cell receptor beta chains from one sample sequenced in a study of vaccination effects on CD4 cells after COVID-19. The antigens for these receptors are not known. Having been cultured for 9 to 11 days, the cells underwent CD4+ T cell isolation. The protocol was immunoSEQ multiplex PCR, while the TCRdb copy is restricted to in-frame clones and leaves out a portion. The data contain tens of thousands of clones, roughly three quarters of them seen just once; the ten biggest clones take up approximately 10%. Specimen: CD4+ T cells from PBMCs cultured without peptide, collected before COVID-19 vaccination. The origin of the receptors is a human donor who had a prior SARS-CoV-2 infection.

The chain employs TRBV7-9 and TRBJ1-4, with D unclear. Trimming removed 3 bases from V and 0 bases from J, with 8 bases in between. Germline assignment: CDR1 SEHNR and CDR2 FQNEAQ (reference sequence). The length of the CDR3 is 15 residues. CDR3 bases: TGTGCCAGCAGCTTCGATTTTGCAACTAATGAAAAACTGTTTTTT. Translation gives CASSFDFATNEKLFF.

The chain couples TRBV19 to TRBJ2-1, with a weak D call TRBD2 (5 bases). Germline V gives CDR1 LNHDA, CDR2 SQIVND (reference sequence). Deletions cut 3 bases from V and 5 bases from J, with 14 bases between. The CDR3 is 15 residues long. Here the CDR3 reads CASSMWAGLHNEQFF. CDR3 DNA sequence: TGTGCCAGTAGTATGTGGGCGGGTTTACACAATGAGCAGTTCTTC.

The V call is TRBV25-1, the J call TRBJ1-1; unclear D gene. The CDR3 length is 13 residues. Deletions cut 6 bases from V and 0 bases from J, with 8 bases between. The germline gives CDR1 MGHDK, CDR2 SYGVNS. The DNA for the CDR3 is TGTGCCAGCAGCGAGAGGATGAACACTGAAGCTTTCTTT. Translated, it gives CASSERMNTEAFF.

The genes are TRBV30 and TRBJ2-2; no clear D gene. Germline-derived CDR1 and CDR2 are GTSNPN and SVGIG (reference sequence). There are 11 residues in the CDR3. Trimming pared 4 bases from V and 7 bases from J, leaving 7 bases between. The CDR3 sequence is CAWKGFGELFF. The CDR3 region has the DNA TGTGCCTGGAAAGGGTTCGGGGAGCTGTTTTTT.

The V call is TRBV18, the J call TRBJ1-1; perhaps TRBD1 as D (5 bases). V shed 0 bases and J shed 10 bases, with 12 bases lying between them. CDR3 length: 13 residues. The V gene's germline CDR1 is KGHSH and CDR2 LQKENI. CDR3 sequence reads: CASSPPSDRGAFF. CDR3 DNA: TGTGCCAGCTCACCACCGTCCGACAGAGGAGCTTTCTTT.

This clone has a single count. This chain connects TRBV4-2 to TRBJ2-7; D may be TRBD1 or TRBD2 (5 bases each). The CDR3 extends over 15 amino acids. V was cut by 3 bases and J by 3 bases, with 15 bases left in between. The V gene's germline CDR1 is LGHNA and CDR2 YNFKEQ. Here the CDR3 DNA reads TGTGCCAGCAGCCATGAGGACTCCAGGGTCTACGAGCAGTACTTC. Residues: CASSHEDSRVYEQYF.

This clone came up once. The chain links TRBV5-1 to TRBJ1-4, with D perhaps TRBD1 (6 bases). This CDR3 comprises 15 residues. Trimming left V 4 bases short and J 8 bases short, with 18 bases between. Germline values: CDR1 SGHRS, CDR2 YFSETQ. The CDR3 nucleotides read TGCGCCAGCAGCGGCGACGGGGGCAGAGGGGAAAAACTGTTTTTT. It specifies CASSGDGGRGEKLFF.

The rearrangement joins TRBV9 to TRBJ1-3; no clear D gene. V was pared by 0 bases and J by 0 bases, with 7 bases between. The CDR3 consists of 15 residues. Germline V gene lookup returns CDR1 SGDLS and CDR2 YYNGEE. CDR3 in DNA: TGTGCCAGCAGCGTAGCGGGGAACTCTGGAAACACCATATATTTT. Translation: CASSVAGNSGNTIYF.

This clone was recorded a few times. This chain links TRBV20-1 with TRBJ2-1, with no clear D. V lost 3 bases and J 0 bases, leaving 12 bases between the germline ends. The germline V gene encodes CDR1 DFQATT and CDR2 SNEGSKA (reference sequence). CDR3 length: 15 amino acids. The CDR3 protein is CSASSRSSSYNEQFF. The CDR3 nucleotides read TGCAGTGCTAGTTCTCGCAGTAGCTCCTACAATGAGCAGTTCTTC.

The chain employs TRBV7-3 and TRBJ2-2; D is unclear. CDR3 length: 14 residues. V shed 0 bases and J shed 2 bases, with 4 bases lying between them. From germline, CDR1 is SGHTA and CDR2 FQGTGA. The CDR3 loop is CASSLTRNTGELFF. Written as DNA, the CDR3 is TGTGCCAGCAGCTTAACAAGAAACACCGGGGAGCTGTTTTTT.